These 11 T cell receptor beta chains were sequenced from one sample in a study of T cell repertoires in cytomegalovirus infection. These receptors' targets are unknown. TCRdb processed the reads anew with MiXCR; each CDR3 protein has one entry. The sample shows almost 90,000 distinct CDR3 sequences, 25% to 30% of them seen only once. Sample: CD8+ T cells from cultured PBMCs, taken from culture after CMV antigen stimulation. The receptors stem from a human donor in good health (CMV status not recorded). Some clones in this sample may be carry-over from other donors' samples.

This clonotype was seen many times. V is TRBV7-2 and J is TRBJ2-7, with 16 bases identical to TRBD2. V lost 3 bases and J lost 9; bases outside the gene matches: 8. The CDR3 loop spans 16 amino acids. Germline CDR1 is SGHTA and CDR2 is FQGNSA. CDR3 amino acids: CASSFGTSGGGKGQYF. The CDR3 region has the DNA TGTGCCAGCAGCTTCGGGACTAGCGGGGGGGGAAAGGGGCAGTACTTC.

In DNA, the CDR3 is TGTGCCAGCAGGCCGGACAGGGAGGGGGGTTATAATTCACCCCTCCACTTT. Residues: CASRPDREGGYNSPLHF. This chain links TRBV12-3 or TRBV12-4 with TRBJ1-6, with TRBD1 matching over 8 bases. The CDR3 has 17 residues. With 6 bases clipped from V and 4 bases from J, the junction kept 11 bases outside the gene matches.

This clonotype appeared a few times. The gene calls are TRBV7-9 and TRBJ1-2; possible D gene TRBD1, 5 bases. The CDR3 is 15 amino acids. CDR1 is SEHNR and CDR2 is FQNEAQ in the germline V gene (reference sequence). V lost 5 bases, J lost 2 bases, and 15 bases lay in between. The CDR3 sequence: CASSHGAGLNYGYTF. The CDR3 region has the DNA TGTGCCAGCAGCCACGGTGCAGGGTTGAACTATGGCTACACCTTC.

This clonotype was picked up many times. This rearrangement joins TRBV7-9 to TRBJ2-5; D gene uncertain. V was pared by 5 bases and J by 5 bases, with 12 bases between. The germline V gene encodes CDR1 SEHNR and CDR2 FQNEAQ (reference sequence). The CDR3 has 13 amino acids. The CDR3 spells CASSPIPRETQYF. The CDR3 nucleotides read TGTGCCAGCAGCCCGATTCCTAGGGAGACCCAGTACTTC.

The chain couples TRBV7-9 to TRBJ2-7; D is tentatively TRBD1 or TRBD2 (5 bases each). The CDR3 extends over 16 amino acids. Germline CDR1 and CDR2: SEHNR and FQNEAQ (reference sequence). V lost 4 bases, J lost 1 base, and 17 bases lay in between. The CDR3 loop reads CASSSWDPRISYEQYF. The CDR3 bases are TGTGCCAGCAGCTCCTGGGACCCCCGAATATCCTACGAGCAGTACTTC.

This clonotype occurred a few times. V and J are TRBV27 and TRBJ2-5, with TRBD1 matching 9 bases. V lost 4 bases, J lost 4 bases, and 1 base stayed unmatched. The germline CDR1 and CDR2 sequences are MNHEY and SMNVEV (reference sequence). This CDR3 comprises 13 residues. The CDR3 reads CASSWTGAETQYF. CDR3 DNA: TGTGCCAGCAGTTGGACAGGGGCAGAGACCCAGTACTTC.

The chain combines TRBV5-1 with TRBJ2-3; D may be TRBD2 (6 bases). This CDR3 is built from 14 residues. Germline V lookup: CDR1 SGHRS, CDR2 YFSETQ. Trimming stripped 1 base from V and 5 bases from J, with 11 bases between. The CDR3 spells CASSLTTGEDTQYF. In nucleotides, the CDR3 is TGCGCCAGCAGCTTGACGACGGGGGAAGATACGCAGTATTTT.

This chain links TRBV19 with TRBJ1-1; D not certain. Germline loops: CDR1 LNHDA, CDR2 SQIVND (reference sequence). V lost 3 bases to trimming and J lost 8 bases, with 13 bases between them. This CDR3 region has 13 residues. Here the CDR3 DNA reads TGTGCCAGTAGTATTTGGGGTGGTCCGGAAGCTTTCTTT. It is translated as CASSIWGGPEAFF.

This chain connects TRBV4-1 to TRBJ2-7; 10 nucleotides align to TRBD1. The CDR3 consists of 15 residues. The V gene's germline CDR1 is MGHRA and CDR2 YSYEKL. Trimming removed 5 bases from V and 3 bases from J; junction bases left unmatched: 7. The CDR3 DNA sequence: TGCGCCAGCAGCTATTCGGGACAGGGGAACTACGAGCAGTACTTC. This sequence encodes CASSYSGQGNYEQYF.

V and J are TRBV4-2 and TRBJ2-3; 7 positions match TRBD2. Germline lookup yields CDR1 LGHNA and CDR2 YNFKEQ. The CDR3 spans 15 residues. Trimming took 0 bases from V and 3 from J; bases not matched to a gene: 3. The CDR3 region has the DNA TGTGCCAGCAGCCAAGAAGAGCGGGGTACAGATACGCAGTATTTT. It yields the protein CASSQEERGTDTQYF.

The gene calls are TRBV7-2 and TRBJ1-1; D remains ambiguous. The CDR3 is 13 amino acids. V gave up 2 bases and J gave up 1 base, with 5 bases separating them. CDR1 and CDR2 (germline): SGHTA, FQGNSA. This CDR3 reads CASSLPPNTEAFF. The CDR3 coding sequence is TGTGCCAGCAGCTTACCCCCGAACACTGAAGCTTTCTTT.